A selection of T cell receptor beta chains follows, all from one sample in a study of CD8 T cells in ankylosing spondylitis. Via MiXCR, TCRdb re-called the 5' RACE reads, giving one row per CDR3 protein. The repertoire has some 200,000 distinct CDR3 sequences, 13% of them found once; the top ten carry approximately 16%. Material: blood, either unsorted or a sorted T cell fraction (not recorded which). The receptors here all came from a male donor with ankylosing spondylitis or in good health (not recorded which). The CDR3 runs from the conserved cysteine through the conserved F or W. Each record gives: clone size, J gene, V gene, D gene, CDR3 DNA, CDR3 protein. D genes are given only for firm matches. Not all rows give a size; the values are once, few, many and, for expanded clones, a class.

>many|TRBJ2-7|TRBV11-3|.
TGTGCCACCGCAGGGGATCCCAACGAGCAGTACTTC
CATAGDPNEQYF
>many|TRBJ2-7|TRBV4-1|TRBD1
TGCGCCAGCGGGACAGGGGGCCTATACGAGCAGTACTTC
CASGTGGLYEQYF
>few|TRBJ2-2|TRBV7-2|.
TGTGCCAGCAGCTTATTGTGGGCCGGGGAGCTGTTTTTT
CASSLLWAGELFF
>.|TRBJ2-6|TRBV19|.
TGTGCCAGTAGTGTACGGGACGGTTCCTCTGGGGCCAACGTCCTGACTTTC
CASSVRDGSSGANVLTF
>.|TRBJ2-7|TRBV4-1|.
TGCGCCAGCAGCCCCAGCTATTCCTACGAGCAGTACTTC
CASSPSYSYEQYF
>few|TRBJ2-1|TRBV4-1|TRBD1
TGCGCCAGCAGCCCGTACTCCTTCTTCCGGGACAGGGGTTTCAATGAGCAGTTCTTC
CASSPYSFFRDRGFNEQFF
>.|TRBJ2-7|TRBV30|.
TGTGCCTGGAGTTGGGCCGGAGAAAGCGAGCAGTACTTC
CAWSWAGESEQYF
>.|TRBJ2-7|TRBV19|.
TGTGCCAGTAGTATAGATCCCTGGGATACTTCCTACGAGCAGTACTTC
CASSIDPWDTSYEQYF
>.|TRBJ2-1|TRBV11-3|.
TGTGCCAGCAGCCCCTTTCTCCCGGTGGGCAATGAGCAGTTCTTC
CASSPFLPVGNEQFF
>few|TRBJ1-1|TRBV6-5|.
TGTGCCAGCAGTTACTCGGAAAGGGGCACTGAAGCTTTCTTT
CASSYSERGTEAFF
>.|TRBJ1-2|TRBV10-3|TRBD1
TGTGCCATCAGTGAGTCGTCCGACAGGGAATATAGAGGCTACACCTTC
CAISESSDREYRGYTF
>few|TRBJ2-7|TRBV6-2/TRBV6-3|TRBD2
TGTGCCAGCAGTCCGCTGTCGGGGGGGGCCTACGAGCAGTACTTC
CASSPLSGGAYEQYF
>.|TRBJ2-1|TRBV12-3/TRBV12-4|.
TGTGCCAGCAGTTTGTCAGGGTTCAATGAGCAGTTCTTC
CASSLSGFNEQFF
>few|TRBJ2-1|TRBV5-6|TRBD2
TGTGCCAGCAGCGCCGCCCCTAGCGGGGCCTACAATGAGCAGTTCTTC
CASSAAPSGAYNEQFF
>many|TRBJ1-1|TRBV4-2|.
TGTGCCAGCAGCCAAAGTCCAAACACTGAAGCTTTCTTT
CASSQSPNTEAFF
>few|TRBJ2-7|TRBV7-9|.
TGTGCCAGCAGGAGTGAGACGGGCGAGCAGTACTTC
CASRSETGEQYF
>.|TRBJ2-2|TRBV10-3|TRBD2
TGTGCCATCCCCCAGCGGGAGGGCACCGGGGAGCTGTTTTTT
CAIPQREGTGELFF
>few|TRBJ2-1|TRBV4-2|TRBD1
TGTGCCAGCAGGGGGGAGATTGACAGGGGGCAATTTGGTGGTAATGAGCAGTTCTTC
CASRGEIDRGQFGGNEQFF
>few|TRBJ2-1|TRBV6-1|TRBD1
TGTGCCAGCAGTCTAGACAGGGTGGACAATGAGCAGTTCTTC
CASSLDRVDNEQFF
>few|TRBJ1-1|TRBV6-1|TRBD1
TGTGCCAGTCCTAACCAGGGGGCGGGTGAAGCTTTCTTT
CASPNQGAGEAFF
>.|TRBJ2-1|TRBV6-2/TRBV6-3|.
TGTGCCAGCAGTTACGCGTCTAGCGTCATGGTGGATGAGCAGTTCTTC
CASSYASSVMVDEQFF
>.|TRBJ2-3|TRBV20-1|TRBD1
TGCAGTGCTTCGGACAGGGCCATCACAGATACGCAGTATTTT
CSASDRAITDTQYF
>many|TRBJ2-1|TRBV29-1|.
TGCAGCGTTGAAGGAACAGCTTACAATGAGCAGTTCTTC
CSVEGTAYNEQFF
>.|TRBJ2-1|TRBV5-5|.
TGTGCCAGCAGCCGTAGCCAGTTCCTAGAGCAGTTCTTC
CASSRSQFLEQFF
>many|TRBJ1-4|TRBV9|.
TGTGCCAGCAGCCCACTTCGCACAGGGTTGAATGAAAAACTGTTTTTT
CASSPLRTGLNEKLFF
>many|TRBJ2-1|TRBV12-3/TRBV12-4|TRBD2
TGTGCCAGCAGTCAAGGGACTAGCGGGGGGGAGCAGTTCTTC
CASSQGTSGGEQFF
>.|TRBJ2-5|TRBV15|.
TGTGCCACCAGCAATGGAGGGGCGTCTCCCTCTTACCAAGAGACCCAGTACTTC
CATSNGGASPSYQETQYF
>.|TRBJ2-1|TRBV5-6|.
TGTGCCAGCAGCATTACTTACAGGGATTTCCCGGTAAATGAGCAGTTCTTC
CASSITYRDFPVNEQFF
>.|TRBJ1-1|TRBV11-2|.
TGTGCCAGCAGCCCTACGGCGGGGAACACTGAAGCTTTCTTT
CASSPTAGNTEAFF
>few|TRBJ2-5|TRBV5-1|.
TGCGCCAGCAGCGTGTGGGGCGGGGTCCCAGAGACCCAGTACTTC
CASSVWGGVPETQYF
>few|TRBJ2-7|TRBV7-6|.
TGTGCCAGCAGCTTATTGTTGGGGCCAACTCCTCTCGAGCAGTACTTC
CASSLLLGPTPLEQYF
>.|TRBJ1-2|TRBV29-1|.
TGCAGCGTTGGAGGGGGAGGAGGCTACACCTTC
CSVGGGGGYTF
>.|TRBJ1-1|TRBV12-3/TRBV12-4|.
TGTGCCAGCAGTCCCCCGACGGCTACGAACACTGAAGCTTTCTTT
CASSPPTATNTEAFF
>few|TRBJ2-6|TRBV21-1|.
TGTGCCAGCAGCATCTCTGGGGCCAACGTCCTGACTTTC
CASSISGANVLTF
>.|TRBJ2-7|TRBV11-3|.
TGTGCCAGCAGCCCCGAAGGTGGGGGGCCAGGACCCTACGAGCAGTACTTC
CASSPEGGGPGPYEQYF
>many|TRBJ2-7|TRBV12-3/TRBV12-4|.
TGTGCCAGCAGCCACACCTACGAGCAGTACTTC
CASSHTYEQYF
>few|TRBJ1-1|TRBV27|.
TGTGCCAGCAGCGTCGGACATACGAACACTGAAGCTTTCTTT
CASSVGHTNTEAFF